This TCR beta chain came from a study of CD8 T cells in ankylosing spondylitis. Overall study results and limits: Typical of ankylosing spondylitis blood, it appeared, was a TCR beta motif of several highly homologous variants.

About this clonotype itself: Its antigen is undetermined.

In making TCR beta libraries, quantitative 5'-RACE with molecular barcodes was used. TCRdb ran MiXCR on the 5' RACE reads and lists one entry per CDR3 protein. The sample contains about 540,000 distinct CDR3 sequences, 9.5% to 15% of which appear only once. CDR3 length: 13 residues. Germline V gene sequence: CDR1 LNHDA, CDR2 SQIVND (reference sequence). V lost 9 bases and J 1 base, leaving 10 bases between the germline ends. Sequencing was done on a sample of blood, either unsorted or a sorted T cell fraction (not recorded which). The clonotype comes from a male donor with ankylosing spondylitis. J is TRBJ2-4 and V is TRBV19, with D perhaps matching TRBD2 (6 bases). The CDR3 region has the DNA TGTGCCAGCCGGGAGAGGGCCAAAAACATTCAGTACTTC. Encoded protein: CASRERAKNIQYF.